Below are 23 T cell receptor beta chains sequenced from a single sample in a study of shared clonotypes between healthy human individuals. Assay used: immunoSEQ multiplex PCR; TCRdb lists only in-frame clones, some missing. The table shows around 510,000 clones, with around 95% occurring only once. Specimen: naive CD4+ T cells sorted from blood. Subset meaning: CD45RA+ positively selected. The receptors come from a woman aged 25 to 39 in good health.

The rearrangement joins TRBV28 to TRBJ2-7; TRBD2 matches 7 bases. The CDR3 is made up of 12 amino acids. V lost 8 bases to trimming and J lost 7 bases; unmatched junction nucleotides: 8. Germline V gene data show CDR1 as MDHEN and CDR2 as SYDVKM. CDR3: CASGDYSWEQYF. The DNA of the CDR3 is TGTGCCAGCGGGGACTACTCGTGGGAGCAGTACTTC. The full variable domain, rest sourced from reference TRBV28 and TRBJ2-7, is DVKVTQSSRYLVKRTGEKVFLECVQDMDHENMFWYRQDPGLGLRLIYFSYDVKMKEKGDIPEGYSVSREKKERFSLILESASTNQTSMYLCASGDYSWEQYFGPGTRLTVT.

The V and J genes are TRBV27 and TRBJ2-2, with 10 bases that match TRBD2. The CDR3 loop spans 15 amino acids. Germline loops: CDR1 MNHEY, CDR2 SMNVEV (reference sequence). The V and J ends lost 5 bases and 3 bases, in that order; junction bases with no gene match: 3. The CDR3, as DNA: TGTGCCAGCAGTCTCGGACTAGCGGACACCGGGGAGCTGTTTTTT. This sequence encodes CASSLGLADTGELFF.

The chain employs TRBV10-1 and TRBJ1-1, with 10 positions matching TRBD1. Losses at the gene ends were 2 bases for V and 11 bases for J; bases not matched to a gene: 2. The CDR3 contains 12 residues. From germline, CDR1 is WNHNN and CDR2 SYGVQD (reference sequence). CDR3 sequence reads: CASSEGTGEAFF. In DNA, the CDR3 is TGCGCCAGCAGTGAGGGGACAGGGGAGGCTTTCTTT.

V gene TRBV5-1 combines with J gene TRBJ2-5; TRBD2 aligns across 7 bases. The CDR3 length is 17 residues. The V segment lost 2 bases and the J segment 5 bases; nucleotides outside the gene matches: 15. Germline CDR1 is SGHRS and CDR2 is YFSETQ. The chain's CDR3 is CASSFGVAGAVGETQYF. The CDR3 DNA is TGCGCCAGCAGCTTTGGTGTAGCGGGTGCCGTTGGGGAGACCCAGTACTTC.

The chain joins TRBV28 to TRBJ2-7; D remains ambiguous. CDR3 length: 15 amino acids. Trimming removed 6 bases from V and 2 bases from J, with 17 bases in between. Germline V gene lookup returns CDR1 MDHEN and CDR2 SYDVKM. The CDR3 sequence is CASSHNPGSPYEQYF. The CDR3 DNA sequence: TGTGCCAGCAGCCATAACCCAGGCTCCCCCTACGAGCAGTACTTC.

This chain joins TRBV5-1 and TRBJ1-4, with a tentative D call TRBD1 (5 bases). The CDR3 length is 16 residues. Trimming removed 0 bases at V and 4 bases at J, with 13 bases between. Germline assignment: CDR1 SGHRS and CDR2 YFSETQ. CDR3 sequence reads: CASSLVAGQVNEKLFF. As DNA, the CDR3 is TGCGCCAGCAGCTTGGTGGCGGGGCAGGTTAATGAAAAACTGTTTTTT.

V and J are TRBV18 and TRBJ1-1; D is unclear. V shed 3 bases and J shed 5 bases, with 10 bases lying between them. CDR3 length equals 13 residues. Per the germline V gene, CDR1 is KGHSH and CDR2 is LQKENI. CDR3 DNA sequence: TGTGCCAGCTCACCGCCTTCGGGGACTGAAGCTTTCTTT. It is translated as CASSPPSGTEAFF.

The chain links TRBV6-6 to TRBJ1-3; D gene unclear. This CDR3 has 16 amino acids. Germline V CDR1 and CDR2: MNHNY, SVGAGI (reference sequence). V lost 5 bases, J lost 3 bases, and 17 bases lay in between. CDR3 protein: CASSTDGFPVGNTIYF. DNA for the CDR3: TGTGCCAGCAGTACCGACGGCTTTCCTGTTGGAAACACCATATATTTT.

The rearrangement joins TRBV2 to TRBJ1-1; perhaps TRBD1 as D (6 bases). CDR1 and CDR2 (germline): SNHLY, FYNNEI. Trimming took off 6 bases at V and 5 bases at J, with 16 bases between the two ends. This CDR3 is 14 amino acids long. Here the CDR3 DNA reads TGTGCCAGCAGGGGGGTACAGGGAGGTACTGAAGCTTTCTTT. This codes for CASRGVQGGTEAFF.

This chain uses TRBV9 with TRBJ2-2; D not resolved. The CDR3 extends over 13 amino acids. CDR1 SGDLS and CDR2 YYNGEE come from the germline V gene. Trimming left V 6 bases short and J 3 bases short, with 9 bases between. The CDR3 loop is CASNERDTGELFF. The CDR3 nucleotides read TGTGCCAGCAACGAGCGAGACACCGGGGAGCTGTTTTTT.

The chain combines TRBV19 with TRBJ2-3; 10 nucleotides line up with TRBD2. CDR1 and CDR2 (germline): LNHDA, SQIVND (reference sequence). Losses at the gene ends were 0 bases for V and 6 bases for J; bases not matched to a gene: 9. CDR3 length equals 17 residues. The DNA of the CDR3 is TGTGCCAGTAGTATAGATTCAGCGGGAGGGAGATCGGATACGCAGTATTTT. This translates into CASSIDSAGGRSDTQYF.

The chain has TRBV7-3 and TRBJ2-1, with TRBD2 matching over 13 bases. There are 15 residues in the CDR3. Germline CDR1 is SGHTA and CDR2 is FQGTGA. J gave up 5 bases and V 5 bases, and 3 bases lay outside the gene matches. The CDR3 nucleotides are TGTGCCAGCAGCCCGGGGACTAGCGGGGACAATGAGCAGTTCTTC. It specifies CASSPGTSGDNEQFF. Together with reference TRBV7-3 and TRBJ2-1, the CDR3 gives the full variable domain: GAGVSQTPSNKVTEKGKYVELRCDPISGHTALYWYRQSLGQGPEFLIYFQGTGAADDSGLPNDRFFAVRPEGSVSTLKIQRTERGDSAVYLCASSPGTSGDNEQFFGPGTRLTVL.

This clone showed up just once. This rearrangement joins TRBV10-3 to TRBJ2-3; 7 bases agree with TRBD1. The CDR3 covers 13 residues. The V segment lost 11 bases and the J segment 0 bases; nucleotides outside the gene matches: 5. Looked up from germline, CDR1 is ENHRY and CDR2 is SYGVKD. The CDR3: CAAGTVSTDTQYF. For the CDR3, the DNA is TGTGCCGCCGGGACAGTTAGCACAGATACGCAGTATTTT.

J is TRBJ2-1 and V is TRBV4-1, with D unresolved. This CDR3 has 17 residues. Looked up from germline, CDR1 is MGHRA and CDR2 is YSYEKL. V lost 0 bases and J lost 0, with 12 bases in between. As DNA, the CDR3 is TGCGCCAGCAGCCAAGATGATCGCCGCGCCTCCTACAATGAGCAGTTCTTC. Amino acid sequence: CASSQDDRRASYNEQFF.

The rearrangement uses TRBV6-6 and TRBJ1-5; D ambiguous. The CDR3 sequence is 14 residues long. CDR1 is MNHNY, CDR2 SVGAGI, per germline (reference sequence). Trimming stripped 7 bases from V and 5 bases from J, with 15 bases between. The CDR3 here is CASTPGESDQPQHF. As DNA, the CDR3 is TGTGCCAGCACCCCTGGGGAGAGTGATCAGCCCCAGCATTTT.

This chain joins TRBV6-6 and TRBJ1-5; a possible D gene is TRBD1 (5 bases). V was pared by 5 bases and J by 7 bases, with 12 bases between. The CDR3 runs to 13 residues. From germline, CDR1 is MNHNY and CDR2 SVGAGI (reference sequence). The CDR3 coding sequence is TGTGCCAGCAGTGCCAGGACAAGGCAGCCCCAGCATTTT. Its translation: CASSARTRQPQHF.

J is TRBJ1-1 and V is TRBV19; the D is unclear. The CDR3 contains 17 residues. CDR1 LNHDA and CDR2 SQIVND come from the germline V gene (reference sequence). The germline V and J ends were trimmed by 1 base and 0 bases, with 15 bases remaining between them. CDR3 nucleotides: TGTGCCAGTAGTATAGTACATGCCGGAGGGATGAACACTGAAGCTTTCTTT. Its protein is CASSIVHAGGMNTEAFF. Looking up the rest from reference TRBV19 and TRBJ1-1 gives the full variable domain: DGGITQSPKYLFRKEGQNVTLSCEQNLNHDAMYWYRQDPGQGLRLIYYSQIVNDFQKGDIAEGYSVSREKKESFPLTVTSAQKNPTAFYLCASSIVHAGGMNTEAFFGQGTRLTVV.

This chain links TRBV5-1 with TRBJ1-2, with 10 bases aligning to TRBD1. The CDR3 loop spans 14 amino acids. V was clipped by 4 bases and J by 3 bases; unmatched bases: 3. Per the germline V gene, CDR1 is SGHRS and CDR2 is YFSETQ. The CDR3 reads CASSVGQGYYGYTF. The CDR3 nucleotides read TGCGCCAGCAGCGTGGGACAGGGGTACTATGGCTACACCTTC.

The chain links TRBV9 to TRBJ2-1; 9 bases fit TRBD1. The germline V gene has CDR1 SGDLS and CDR2 YYNGEE. Trimming at V came to 4 bases and at J to 12 bases, leaving 14 bases not matched to a gene. The CDR3 contains 15 residues. CDR3 nucleotide sequence: TGTGCCAGCAGCTTCCGGGACAGGGAGACCAGTGGGCAGTTCTTC. This translates into CASSFRDRETSGQFF. Combining the CDR3 with reference TRBV9 and TRBJ2-1 gives the whole variable domain DSGVTQTPKHLITATGQRVTLRCSPRSGDLSVYWYQQSLDQGLQFLIQYYNGEERAKGNILERFSAQQFPDLHSELNLSSLELGDSALYFCASSFRDRETSGQFFGPGTRLTVL.

The chain recombines TRBV27 with TRBJ1-5; 8 bases line up with TRBD1. This CDR3 spans 20 amino acids. From germline, CDR1 is MNHEY and CDR2 SMNVEV (reference sequence). Unmatched junction bases numbered 21, after V lost 2 bases and J lost 6 bases. In nucleotides, the CDR3 is TGTGCCAGCAGTTTAAGGACATCGGACAGGGTTCCCCCCGCAAGTCAGCCCCAGCATTTT. This sequence encodes CASSLRTSDRVPPASQPQHF.

This clone was observed once. The chain joins TRBV5-1 to TRBJ2-7; no clear D gene. Trimming pared 4 bases from V and 2 bases from J, leaving 13 bases between. CDR3 length: 14 residues. CDR1 is SGHRS and CDR2 is YFSETQ in the germline V gene. CDR3 bases: TGCGCCAGCAGCCCCGGAGCAGGTCCCTACGAGCAGTACTTC. Amino acid sequence: CASSPGAGPYEQYF. Complete variable domain (other parts from reference TRBV5-1 and TRBJ2-7): KAGVTQTPRYLIKTRGQQVTLSCSPISGHRSVSWYQQTPGQGLQFLFEYFSETQRNKGNFPGRFSGRQFSNSRSEMNVSTLELGDSALYLCASSPGAGPYEQYFGPGTRLTVT.

The rearrangement links TRBV23-1 to TRBJ1-2; 9 bases agree with TRBD1. TRBV23-1 is flagged as an ORF with uncertain function. This CDR3 is built from 15 residues. V dropped 3 bases and J dropped 4; count of bases not matched to a gene: 6. The DNA of the CDR3 is TGCGCCAGCAGTCAGAAGGACAGGGGCGGCTATGGCTACACCTTC. Amino acid sequence: CASSQKDRGGYGYTF.

The chain is built from TRBV7-9 and TRBJ1-2, with D possibly TRBD1 on 5 matching bases. Germline values: CDR1 SEHNR, CDR2 FQNEAQ (reference sequence). The CDR3 length is 16 residues. V shed 2 bases and J shed 4 bases, with 17 bases lying between them. CDR3 protein: CASSLTAAGHPYGYTF. The CDR3 nucleotides read TGTGCCAGCAGCTTAACGGCGGCAGGGCACCCCTATGGCTACACCTTC.